A single T cell receptor (beta chain) is shown here with its context. Its antigen remains undetermined. No base qualities exist here, and no much larger clone lies one base off it. V is shortened by 5 bases, J by 6 bases, and the region joining them spans 13 bases. Sequences SGHTA (CDR1) and FQGNSA (CDR2) are obtained from the germline V gene. Spanning cysteine to phenylalanine, the CDR3 consists of 14 amino acids. Of all the DNA, just the CDR3 is kept, 42 bases in frame from base 1. The donors were healthy, HIV-negative adults with no recently reported acute infections or vaccinations. All donors were Caucasian adults living in Nashville, Tennessee, USA. Magnetic negative selection was used to enrich CD4+ T cells, after which naive cells were positively selected on CD45RA and the negative fraction became the memory subset. Blood was collected by leukapheresis, and PBMCs were isolated by Ficoll-Histopaque density gradient centrifugation and then cryopreserved in liquid nitrogen vapor phase. Analytical flow cytometry was used to check the purity and quantity of every magnetically sorted T cell population. Genomic DNA was isolated from each sorted fraction and quantified by UV absorbance on a Nanodrop 2000c.

This entry comes from a study of shared clonotypes between healthy human individuals (dated by TCRdb to 2019 to 2021). Some background on the complete study: The cohort comprised two women and a few men aged 18 to 49 years. Libraries were prepared and TCR repertoires were sequenced by different laboratories using diverse techniques, in order to increase sequencing depth and limit assay-specific biases. Per donor, leukapheresis produced somewhere between about 0.94 and 9.5 billion PBMCs. For each donor, three plates each were used for CD4 naive and CD4 memory, two plates were used for CD8 naive, and one plate was used for CD8 memory. Blood TCR repertoires of about 5 healthy adults were deeply sequenced to estimate repertoire size and the extent of clonotype sharing between individuals. On the study overall, not on this receptor specifically: Clonotypes shared by all four sorted-subset donors showed higher generation probabilities than non-shared clonotypes. Pairwise subsampling led to the expectation that sequencing depth would affect the degree of clonotype sharing among donors. The small number of donors limited the genetic and exposure-history diversity represented. Incomplete sequencing was indicated by rarefaction of sorted-subset datasets, despite the large sequencing depth. Larger estimated clonotype richness was generally found for naive subsets than for memory subsets. Sampling was restricted to blood, and TCR repertoires in tissues likely differ from the TCR repertoires found in blood. Across a handful of donors, around 5% of naive CD4, over 3% of naive CD8, 2.3% of memory CD4, and approximately 0.4% of memory CD8 clonotypes were shared.

Using the deep immunoSEQ assay, TCR CDR3 regions were amplified from genomic DNA by multiplex PCR. For each cell subset, the extracted genomic DNA was distributed evenly across all wells of several immunoSEQ 96-well plates, and each plate served as one replicate. For sorted subsets, each replicate PCR was loaded with around 220 ng genomic DNA, equivalent to 30,000 or so T cell genomes. Purified libraries were measured with a Qubit 3.0 fluorometer, size-checked on a Bioanalyzer 2100, and measured again with the KAPA Library Quantification kit. Every immunoSEQ 96-well plate was sequenced on a separate single-read 150-cycle Illumina NextSeq 550 flow cell. Turning to the authors' computational methods: Because the immunoSEQ output held only junctional sequences and lacked quality scores, the filtering could not match the filtering applied to full-length reads. Sequences were annotated with PyIR, a Python wrapper for IgBLAST v1.9, and V/J genes and CDR3 were assigned using IMGT germline references. Any read was removed if the V/J assignment was weak (E-value above 1e-6), the CDR3 was missing, or the read contained stop codons, out-of-frame junctions, or ambiguous translated residues. V3J clonotypes were defined by identical inferred V gene, J gene, and CDR3 amino acid sequence. The percentage overlap between two repertoires was calculated by dividing the number of shared unique clonotypes by the size of the smaller repertoire. Richness of each repertoire was evaluated using RTK rarefaction, the Chao1 estimator, and Recon v2.1 estimates of unobserved clonotypes. Generation probabilities were computed with OLGA for all TCRbeta clonotypes obtained by the gDNA method from a handful of donors. What TCRdb holds here is the immuneACCESS table cut down to in-frame rearrangements. Part of the clones is not present; checked against another copy, under half of the missing clones reflect an unresolved V gene, and the others are unexplained. That table furnishes V, J and clone size, whereas the DNA furnished D and trimming. This sample holds fewer than 1.6 million clones; about 98.5% were observed only once. Jointly, the top ten make up 0.36% of the sample.

The origin of this receptor is a man aged 30 to 39 in good health. The chain links TRBV7-2 with TRBJ2-2; the D gene assignment is ambiguous. The material sequenced was naive CD4+ T cells sorted from blood. The sample's cell subset or site, from its label and the paper: CD45RA+ positively selected. The base sequence is TGTGCCAGCAGCCAAAGACCTAGGGCCGGGGAGCTGTTTTTT. Its product reads: CASSQRPRAGELFF.